This T cell receptor beta chain was sequenced for a study of blood T cell repertoires in COVID-19. Whole-study context: Acute and convalescent COVID-19 samples came from the United States, Italy and Spain. Sources were T cells, B-cell-depleted T cells, or PBMCs; the material itself was cDNA or gDNA.

V lost 4 bases to trimming and J lost 8 bases; unmatched junction nucleotides: 2. This CDR3 region has 14 residues. Germline CDR1 and CDR2: LGHDT and YNNKEL (reference sequence). Libraries were prepared by immunoSEQ multiplex PCR; TCRdb keeps only in-frame clonotypes and omits some of them. There are about 89,000 clones in the sample; approximately 80% occur only once, and about half lies in the top ten. What was sequenced was peripheral blood. The rearrangement links TRBV3-1 (or the pseudogene TRBV3-2) to TRBJ2-3; 14 positions match TRBD2. This sequence was found in a human donor in a cohort sampled during active COVID-19. CDR3 nucleotide sequence: TGTGCCAGCAGCCCGACTAGCGGGAGGGGTACGCAGTATTTT. It is translated as CASSPTSGRGTQYF.